The 31 T cell receptor beta chains presented below share a single source sample, sequenced in a study of cytotoxic CD8 clonotypes in ibrutinib-treated CLL. Sequenced by immunoSEQ multiplex PCR; TCRdb stores in-frame clones only, minus some. The sample lists roughly 220,000 clones; 70% to 75% were seen once. Sample: PBMCs, taken after 12 months of ibrutinib treatment. Receptor source: a human donor with chronic lymphocytic leukemia.

This rearrangement joins TRBV28 to TRBJ2-4; 11 bases are shared with TRBD2. Germline CDR1 MDHEN, CDR2 SYDVKM. The CDR3 has 19 residues. V lost 4 bases and J lost 0; bases outside the gene matches: 11. The CDR3 sequence is CASSSSYTSGSLAKNIQYF. DNA of the CDR3: TGTGCCAGCAGTTCGTCATACACTAGCGGGAGCCTAGCCAAAAACATTCAGTACTTC.

The chain combines TRBV5-1 with TRBJ1-4; D uncertain. The CDR3 extends over 14 amino acids. Germline V gene sequence: CDR1 SGHRS, CDR2 YFSETQ. Trimming took off 1 base at V and 5 bases at J, with 9 bases between the two ends. The CDR3 sequence is CASSLRARNEKLFF. The CDR3, as DNA: TGCGCCAGCAGCTTGCGGGCGAGGAATGAAAAACTGTTTTTT.

The J gene is TRBJ2-5, the V gene TRBV7-2, with unresolved D. The germline V gene has CDR1 SGHTA and CDR2 FQGNSA. The V end was cut by 1 base, the J end by 5 bases, with 8 bases between. This CDR3 spans 13 amino acids. The CDR3 loop is CASSLVLAETQYF. CDR3 nucleotide sequence: TGTGCCAGCAGCTTAGTTTTAGCCGAGACCCAGTACTTC.

The chain employs TRBV9 and TRBJ1-2, with D unclear. Germline CDR1 is SGDLS and CDR2 is YYNGEE. The CDR3 extends over 15 amino acids. Deletions cut 0 bases from V and 5 bases from J, with 14 bases between. The CDR3 bases are TGTGCCAGCAGCGTAGATCCCACGAAGGATTATGGCTACACCTTC. Translating it yields CASSVDPTKDYGYTF.

The chain combines TRBV7-2 with TRBJ2-7; D is uncertain. Germline-derived CDR1 and CDR2 are SGHTA and FQGNSA. Trimming cost V 4 bases and J 4 bases, with 17 bases left between them. This CDR3 region has 15 residues. The CDR3 nucleotides are TGTGCCAGCAGCTCCCGTCCAGAGAGACCTTACGAGCAGTACTTC. Its translation: CASSSRPERPYEQYF.

The J gene is TRBJ2-7, the V gene TRBV28; D is ambiguous. The CDR3 sequence is 12 residues long. The germline CDR1 and CDR2 sequences are MDHEN and SYDVKM. V was clipped by 6 bases and J by 0 bases, with 6 bases between them. CDR3 sequence (DNA): TGTGCCAGCAGATATGCCTCCTACGAGCAGTACTTC. This codes for CASRYASYEQYF.

The V and J genes are TRBV2 and TRBJ2-3; TRBD1 aligns across 9 bases. The CDR3 totals 14 residues. Trimming removed 8 bases from V and 3 bases from J; junction bases left unmatched: 6. CDR1 is SNHLY and CDR2 is FYNNEI in the germline V gene. The CDR3 here is CASERQGGTDTQYF. The CDR3 nucleotides read TGTGCCAGCGAGCGACAGGGGGGTACAGATACGCAGTATTTT.

This sequence joins TRBV5-6 and TRBJ1-1; tentatively, D is TRBD1 (6 bases). In germline, CDR1 is SGHDT, CDR2 YYEEEE. This CDR3 has 15 residues. Trimming pared 7 bases from V and 2 bases from J, leaving 18 bases between. CDR3 DNA sequence: TGTGCCAGCGGTAGATACAGGGTCCTCAACACTGAAGCTTTCTTT. It is translated as CASGRYRVLNTEAFF. Based on the CDR3 plus reference TRBV5-6 and TRBJ1-1, the full variable domain is DAGVTQSPTHLIKTRGQQVTLRCSPKSGHDTVSWYQQALGQGPQFIFQYYEEEERQRGNFPDRFSGHQFPNYSSELNVNALLLGDSALYLCASGRYRVLNTEAFFGQGTRLTVV.

This clone came up once. V usage is TRBV2 and J usage is TRBJ2-1; no clear D. This CDR3 is built from 13 residues. Per the germline V gene, CDR1 is SNHLY and CDR2 is FYNNEI. V gave up 7 bases and J gave up 1 base, with 8 bases separating them. CDR3 in DNA: TGTGCCAGCAATCTTGCATCCTACAATGAGCAGTTCTTC. Translation gives CASNLASYNEQFF.

V and J are TRBV30 and TRBJ2-7; 7 bases map to TRBD1. Germline V gene data show CDR1 as GTSNPN and CDR2 as SVGIG (reference sequence). Trimming removed 3 bases from V and 2 bases from J; junction bases left unmatched: 7. The CDR3 runs 14 residues. Written as DNA, the CDR3 is TGTGCCTGGAGGACAGGGTTAGTGACCTACGAGCAGTACTTC. It specifies CAWRTGLVTYEQYF.

This clone was observed a few times. CDR3 residues: CAWSVRQGRSTF. The CDR3 DNA is TGTGCCTGGAGCGTCCGACAGGGTCGTTCTACCTTC. The rearrangement joins TRBV30 to TRBJ1-2; 7 bases are a match to TRBD1. The CDR3 is made up of 12 amino acids. Trimming cost V 3 bases and J 14 bases; bases outside gene matches: 12. CDR1 and CDR2 from the germline V gene are GTSNPN and SVGIG (reference sequence).

The chain carries TRBV7-8 and TRBJ1-5; D unresolved. The germline gives CDR1 SGHVS, CDR2 FQNEAQ. The germline V and J ends were trimmed by 2 bases and 0 bases, with 8 bases remaining between them. The CDR3 runs to 15 residues. The DNA for the CDR3 is TGTGCCAGCAGCTTAACGGCCTATAGCAATCAGCCCCAGCATTTT. Amino acids: CASSLTAYSNQPQHF.

This chain joins TRBV18 and TRBJ2-3; 10 nucleotides line up with TRBD2. CDR1 is KGHSH, CDR2 LQKENI, per germline. This CDR3 is built from 18 residues. The V and J ends lost 4 bases and 5 bases, in that order; junction bases with no gene match: 15. The DNA of the CDR3 is TGTGCCAGCTCACTCGAGTTAGCGGGAGGTTCCGCGGGAGATACGCAGTATTTT. This translates into CASSLELAGGSAGDTQYF.

In its sample, this clone was seen once. The chain uses TRBV15 and TRBJ2-3, with D perhaps being TRBD1 or TRBD2 (5 bases each). Trimming took off 0 bases at V and 12 bases at J, with 13 bases between the two ends. The CDR3 has 13 amino acids. The germline CDR1 and CDR2 sequences are LNHNV and YYDKDF (reference sequence). The CDR3, as DNA: TGTGCCACCAGCAGAGATCGGGGTGGGGGACAGTATTTT. Residues: CATSRDRGGGQYF.

This chain links TRBV7-2 with TRBJ2-2; D is unresolved. Germline V CDR1 and CDR2: SGHTA, FQGNSA. V dropped 5 bases and J dropped 0 bases, with 13 bases sitting between them. The CDR3 loop spans 16 amino acids. The CDR3, as DNA: TGTGCCAGCAGCCCTATCTCAAGGCCGAACACCGGGGAGCTGTTTTTT. It is translated as CASSPISRPNTGELFF.

The J gene is TRBJ1-6, the V gene TRBV5-1; the D gene is possibly TRBD1 (5 bases). The CDR3 is made up of 16 amino acids. Trimming took off 4 bases at V and 1 base at J, with 12 bases between the two ends. The germline gives CDR1 SGHRS, CDR2 YFSETQ. As DNA, the CDR3 is TGCGCCAGCAGCGGCCCGGGACGTTCCTATAATTCACCCCTCCACTTT. Protein: CASSGPGRSYNSPLHF.

The chain carries TRBV15 and TRBJ1-5, with D unclear. The V gene lost 1 base and the J gene lost 6 bases, with 10 bases spanning the gap. The CDR3 length is 14 residues. In germline, CDR1 is LNHNV, CDR2 YYDKDF (reference sequence). In nucleotides, the CDR3 is TGTGCCACCAGCAGAGTCCCTTTTAGTCAGCCCCAGCATTTT. Its protein is CATSRVPFSQPQHF.

This chain links TRBV6-5 with TRBJ1-5; D is unclear. The CDR3 sequence is 12 residues long. CDR1 MNHEY and CDR2 SVGAGI come from the germline V gene. Between the trimmed V and J ends, which lost 8 bases and 2 bases, there was a span of 7 bases. CDR3 nucleotide sequence: TGTGCCAGCCACAATGGCAATCAGCCCCAGCATTTT. Amino acid sequence: CASHNGNQPQHF.

The chain recombines TRBV6-4 with TRBJ1-5, with TRBD1 matching over 10 bases. The germline V gene encodes CDR1 MRHNA and CDR2 SNTAGT. This CDR3 has 15 amino acids. V gave up 4 bases and J gave up 5 bases; unmatched junction bases: 5. As DNA, the CDR3 is TGTGCCAGCAGTGTTACCGGGACAGGGGATCAGCCCCAGCATTTT. This gives the protein CASSVTGTGDQPQHF.

The chain recombines TRBV18 with TRBJ1-4, with unresolved D. The V gene's germline CDR1 is KGHSH and CDR2 LQKENI. Trimming left V 2 bases short and J 2 bases short, with 6 bases between. The CDR3 loop spans 14 amino acids. CDR3 residues: CASSPGWTNEKLFF. CDR3 DNA: TGTGCCAGCTCACCAGGATGGACTAATGAAAAACTGTTTTTT.

The rearrangement links TRBV10-3 to TRBJ2-7, with 9 bases identical to TRBD2. Per the germline V gene, CDR1 is ENHRY and CDR2 is SYGVKD. V lost 10 bases and J lost 3; bases outside the gene matches: 4. The CDR3 is 12 residues long. CDR3 in amino acids: CATGLASYEQYF. The CDR3 DNA reads TGTGCCACAGGACTAGCGAGCTACGAGCAGTACTTC.

This clone appeared a few times. The CDR3 region is CASSITQTGELFF. The DNA for the CDR3 is TGTGCCAGCAGCATAACCCAGACCGGGGAGCTGTTTTTT. The chain carries TRBV7-6 and TRBJ2-2; D gene ambiguous. V was trimmed by 5 bases and J by 5 bases, leaving 9 bases between them. Germline V gene lookup returns CDR1 SGHVS and CDR2 FNYEAQ. This CDR3 is built from 13 residues.

The gene calls are TRBV27 and TRBJ1-1; D gene uncertain. Germline loops: CDR1 MNHEY, CDR2 SMNVEV (reference sequence). This CDR3 region has 14 residues. V was trimmed by 1 base and J by 1 base, leaving 7 bases between them. The CDR3 loop is CASSLYGQNTEAFF. The CDR3 nucleotides are TGTGCCAGCAGTTTATATGGCCAGAACACTGAAGCTTTCTTT.

The gene calls are TRBV4-1 and TRBJ1-2, with 8 nucleotides matching TRBD1. The germline gives CDR1 MGHRA, CDR2 YSYEKL. The V gene end was trimmed by 1 base and the J gene end by 1 base; junction bases not matched to a gene: 8. The CDR3 has 17 residues. The CDR3 DNA reads as TGCGCCAGCAGCCAAGTTGACAGGGGCCTCGATAACTATGGCTACACCTTC. Translation gives CASSQVDRGLDNYGYTF.

V and J are TRBV6-5 and TRBJ2-1; tentative D call: TRBD1 (6 bases). Looked up from germline, CDR1 is MNHEY and CDR2 is SVGAGI. This CDR3 comprises 14 residues. The V and J ends lost 5 bases and 2 bases respectively, with 10 bases between them. The CDR3 loop reads CASSARTAYNEQFF. CDR3 DNA: TGTGCCAGCAGTGCACGGACAGCCTACAATGAGCAGTTCTTC.

CDR3 sequence reads: CASSALGPGQGASGNTIYF. The CDR3, as DNA: TGTGCCAGCAGTGCGTTGGGGCCGGGACAGGGGGCATCTGGAAACACCATATATTTT. V and J are TRBV2 and TRBJ1-3, with 12 bases fitting TRBD1. CDR1 and CDR2 (germline): SNHLY, FYNNEI. V shed 4 bases and J 1 base; nucleotides not matched to a gene: 11. The CDR3 spans 19 residues.

The chain employs TRBV7-2 and TRBJ2-3, with D possibly being TRBD2 (6 bases). V gave up 1 base and J gave up 3 bases, with 11 bases separating them. Germline CDR1 is SGHTA and CDR2 is FQGNSA. The CDR3 has 15 residues. The CDR3 here is CASSLEPGETDTQYF. Written as DNA, the CDR3 is TGTGCCAGCAGCTTAGAACCGGGGGAGACAGATACGCAGTATTTT.

V is TRBV9 and J is TRBJ1-5, with D unclear. This CDR3 has 15 residues. Per the germline V gene, CDR1 is SGDLS and CDR2 is YYNGEE. V lost 0 bases, J lost 0 bases, and 7 bases lay in between. The CDR3 coding sequence is TGTGCCAGCAGCGTAGACGCAGCTAGCAATCAGCCCCAGCATTTT. Its translation is CASSVDAASNQPQHF.

The chain uses TRBV4-1 and TRBJ1-2; a weak D match, TRBD1 (5 bases). Trimming stripped 0 bases from V and 5 bases from J, with 19 bases between. The length of the CDR3 is 17 residues. Germline assignment: CDR1 MGHRA and CDR2 YSYEKL. The DNA for the CDR3 is TGCGCCAGCAGCCAAGAAGGGGTACTGGAGGCCGGGTATGGCTACACCTTC. This encodes CASSQEGVLEAGYGYTF.

The genes are TRBV2 and TRBJ1-2; D unresolved. V lost 6 bases to trimming and J lost 7 bases, with 6 bases between them. This CDR3 has 10 amino acids. Germline values: CDR1 SNHLY, CDR2 FYNNEI. The CDR3 DNA reads TGTGCCAGCAGCGTATCTGGCTACACCTTC. It specifies CASSVSGYTF.

This clone showed up just a few times. J is TRBJ2-7 and V is TRBV6-6, with 8 bases lining up with TRBD1. The CDR3 extends over 15 amino acids. The trim removed 10 bases at V and 4 bases at J, leaving 15 bases unmatched. Germline V gene data show CDR1 as MNHNY and CDR2 as SVGAGI (reference sequence). For the CDR3, the DNA is TGTGCCACGAAACAAACCGGACAGGGTGCGTACGAGCAGTACTTC. Amino acid sequence: CATKQTGQGAYEQYF.